The 5 T cell receptor beta chains presented below share a single source sample, sequenced in a study of CD8+CD57+ T cells in acquired aplastic anemia. Genomic DNA served as template for TCR beta VDJ and CDR3 profiling. TCRdb itself ran the reads through MiXCR, one entry per CDR3 protein. The table has 35,000 to 45,000 distinct CDR3 sequences, approximately 67% seen once. The specimen was sorted CD4+, CD8+, or CD8+CD57+ T cells (not recorded which) from PBMCs. The receptors come from a human donor in good health, serving as a control.

This chain links TRBV29-1 with TRBJ1-2, with 9 positions matching TRBD1. With 7 bases clipped from V and 5 bases from J, the junction kept 2 bases outside the gene matches. The CDR3 totals 11 residues. Germline-derived CDR1 and CDR2 are SQVTM and ANQGSEA. In nucleotides, the CDR3 is TGCAGCGGGGGGACAGGGTATGGCTACACCTTC. It encodes CSGGTGYGYTF.

This clonotype is medium-sized by share. The chain couples TRBV24-1 to TRBJ1-5; D is possibly TRBD1 (5 bases). Germline CDR1 reads KGHDR; CDR2 reads SFDVKD. The V end was cut by 7 bases, the J end by 5 bases, with 14 bases between. The CDR3 length is 14 residues. The CDR3 DNA reads TGTGCCACCAGCGACTCGGGGCAGGATCAGCCCCAGCATTTT. Translated, it gives CATSDSGQDQPQHF.

The J gene is TRBJ2-3, the V gene TRBV2; 10 nucleotides agree with TRBD2. This CDR3 spans 15 amino acids. The germline gives CDR1 SNHLY, CDR2 FYNNEI. V lost 2 bases, J lost 4 bases, and 3 bases stayed unmatched. CDR3 sequence: CASSELTSGSDTQYF. CDR3 sequence (DNA): TGTGCCAGCAGTGAACTGACTAGCGGGTCAGATACGCAGTATTTT.

Ten or more counts support this clonotype. The rearrangement joins TRBV7-9 to TRBJ1-1, with D possibly matching TRBD1 (6 bases). V was pared by 1 base and J by 1 base, with 16 bases between. The length of the CDR3 is 17 residues. Germline CDR1 SEHNR, CDR2 FQNEAQ (reference sequence). As DNA, the CDR3 is TGTGCCAGCAGCTTAGTCAGCCCGGGACACTCGAACACTGAAGCTTTCTTT. Encoded protein: CASSLVSPGHSNTEAFF.

This clonotype has only a few counts. The rearrangement joins TRBV24-1 to TRBJ2-1; 11 bases line up with TRBD2. Trimming at V came to 7 bases and at J to 10 bases, leaving 8 bases not matched to a gene. The germline gives CDR1 KGHDR, CDR2 SFDVKD. This CDR3 contains 14 residues. The CDR3 spells CATRMLAGGYEQFF. The CDR3 nucleotides are TGTGCCACCAGGATGCTAGCGGGGGGTTACGAGCAGTTCTTC.